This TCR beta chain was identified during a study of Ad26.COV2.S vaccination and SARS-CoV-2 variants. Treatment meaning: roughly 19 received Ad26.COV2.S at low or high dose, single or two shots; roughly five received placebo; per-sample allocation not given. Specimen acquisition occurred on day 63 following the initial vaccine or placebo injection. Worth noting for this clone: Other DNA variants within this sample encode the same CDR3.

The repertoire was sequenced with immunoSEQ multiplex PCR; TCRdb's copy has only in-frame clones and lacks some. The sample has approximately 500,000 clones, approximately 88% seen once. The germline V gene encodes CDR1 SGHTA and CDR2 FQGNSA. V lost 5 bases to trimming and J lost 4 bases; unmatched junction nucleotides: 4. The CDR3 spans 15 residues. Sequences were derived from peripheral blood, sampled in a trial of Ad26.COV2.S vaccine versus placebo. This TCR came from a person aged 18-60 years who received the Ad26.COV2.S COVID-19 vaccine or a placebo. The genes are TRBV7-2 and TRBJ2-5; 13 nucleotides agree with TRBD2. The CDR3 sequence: CASSTGLAGVETQYF. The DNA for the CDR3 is TGTGCCAGCAGCACAGGACTAGCGGGAGTAGAGACCCAGTACTTC.